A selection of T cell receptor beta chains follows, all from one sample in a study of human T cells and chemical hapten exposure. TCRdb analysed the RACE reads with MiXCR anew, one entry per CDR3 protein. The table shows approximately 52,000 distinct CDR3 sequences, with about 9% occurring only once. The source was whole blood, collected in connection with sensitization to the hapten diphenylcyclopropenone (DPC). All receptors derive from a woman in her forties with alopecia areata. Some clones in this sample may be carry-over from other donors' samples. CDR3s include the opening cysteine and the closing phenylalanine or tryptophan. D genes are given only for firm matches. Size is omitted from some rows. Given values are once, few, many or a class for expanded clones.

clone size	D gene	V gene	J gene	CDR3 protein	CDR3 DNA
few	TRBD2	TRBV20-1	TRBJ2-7	CSARQTSGGAQYF	TGCAGTGCTCGTCAGACTAGCGGGGGGGCACAGTACTTC
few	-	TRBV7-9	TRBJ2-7	CASSLASGSNYEQYF	TGTGCCAGCAGCTTAGCGTCGGGGTCAAACTACGAGCAGTACTTC
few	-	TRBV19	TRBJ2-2	CASSLHRAGELFF	TGTGCCAGTAGTTTACACAGGGCCGGGGAGCTGTTTTTT
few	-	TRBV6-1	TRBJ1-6	CASSLHGVNSPLHF	TGTGCCAGCAGTCTCCACGGCGTTAATTCACCCCTCCACTTT
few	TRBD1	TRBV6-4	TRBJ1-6	CASRQGANSPLHF	TGTGCCAGCAGACAGGGGGCGAATTCACCCCTCCACTTT
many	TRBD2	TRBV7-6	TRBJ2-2	CASSLVVTTSGLTGELFF	TGTGCCAGCAGCTTAGTCGTGACAACTAGCGGGTTAACCGGGGAGCTGTTTTTT
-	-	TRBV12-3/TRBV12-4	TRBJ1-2	CASSFPGGRSNYGYTF	TGTGCCAGCAGTTTCCCCGGGGGGAGATCTAACTATGGCTACACCTTC
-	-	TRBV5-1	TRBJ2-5	CASSLTLSIETQYF	TGCGCCAGCAGCTTGACGTTAAGTATTGAGACCCAGTACTTC
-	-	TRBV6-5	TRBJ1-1	CASSRSGGTREAFF	TGTGCCAGCAGTCGGTCGGGAGGCACCCGGGAAGCTTTCTTT
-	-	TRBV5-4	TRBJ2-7	CASSLAGLDEQYF	TGTGCCAGCAGCTTGGCAGGATTGGACGAGCAGTACTTC
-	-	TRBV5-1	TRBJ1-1	CASSLGGTAQAFF	TGCGCCAGCAGCTTGGGAGGGACGGCCCAAGCTTTCTTT
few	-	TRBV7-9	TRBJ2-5	CASSPPPGKETQYF	TGTGCCAGCAGCCCCCCTCCGGGAAAAGAGACCCAGTACTTC
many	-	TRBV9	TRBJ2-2	CASSVEGGGLLVGGELFF	TGTGCCAGCAGCGTAGAAGGCGGGGGCCTTTTGGTAGGCGGGGAGCTGTTTTTT
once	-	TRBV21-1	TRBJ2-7	CANGGRNYEQYF	TGTGCCAACGGGGGCAGAAACTACGAGCAGTACTTC
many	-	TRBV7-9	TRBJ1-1	CASRRDAPQIGNTEAFF	TGTGCCAGCAGACGAGACGCACCCCAAATCGGGAACACTGAAGCTTTCTTT
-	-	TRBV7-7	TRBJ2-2	CASSPAWGTGELFF	TGTGCCAGCAGCCCGGCATGGGGGACCGGGGAGCTGTTTTTT
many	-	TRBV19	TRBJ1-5	CASRQRGRDQPQHF	TGTGCCAGCAGACAGAGGGGTAGAGATCAGCCCCAGCATTTT
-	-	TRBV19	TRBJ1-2	CASSPRTVGYTF	TGTGCCAGTAGTCCCAGGACAGTCGGCTACACCTTC
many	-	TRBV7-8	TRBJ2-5	CASSRQGLTHQETQYF	TGTGCCAGCAGCCGACAAGGACTAACCCACCAAGAGACCCAGTACTTC
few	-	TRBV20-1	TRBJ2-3	CSASIVTPGTDTQYF	TGCAGTGCTAGCATAGTTACACCGGGCACAGATACGCAGTATTTT
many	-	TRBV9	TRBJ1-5	CASSVEGTSNQPQHF	TGTGCCAGCAGCGTAGAGGGCACTAGCAATCAGCCCCAGCATTTT
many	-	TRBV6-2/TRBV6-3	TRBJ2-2	CASSLLGSGELFF	TGTGCCAGCAGTCTACTAGGGTCCGGGGAGCTGTTTTTT
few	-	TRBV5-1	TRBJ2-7	CASTADSYEQYF	TGCGCCAGCACGGCAGACTCCTACGAGCAGTACTTC
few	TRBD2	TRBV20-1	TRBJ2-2	CSARDRTSGGRGGGELFF	TGCAGTGCTAGAGATCGGACTAGCGGGGGCCGCGGAGGCGGGGAGCTGTTTTTT
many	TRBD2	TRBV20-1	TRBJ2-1	CSARDPRTSGGIISYNEQFF	TGCAGTGCTAGAGATCCGAGGACTAGCGGGGGAATTATCTCCTACAATGAGCAGTTCTTC
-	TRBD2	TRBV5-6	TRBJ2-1	CASSPGTRSRWQFF	TGTGCCAGCAGCCCCGGGACTAGGTCCCGATGGCAGTTCTTC
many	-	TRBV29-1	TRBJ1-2	CSVSPADYGYTF	TGCAGCGTCTCCCCCGCCGACTATGGCTACACCTTC
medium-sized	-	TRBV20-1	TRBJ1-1	CSARTGDTEAFF	TGCAGTGCTAGGACAGGAGACACTGAAGCTTTCTTT
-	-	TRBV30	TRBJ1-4	CAWRPAQGRPTNEKLFF	TGTGCCTGGAGACCGGCACAGGGAAGGCCCACTAATGAAAAACTGTTTTTT
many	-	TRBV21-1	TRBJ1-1	CASSPDSPTEAFF	TGTGCCAGCAGCCCAGACAGCCCCACTGAAGCTTTCTTT
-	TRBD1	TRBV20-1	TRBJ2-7	CSATLVGTGGNEQYF	TGCAGTGCCACCTTAGTGGGGACAGGGGGCAATGAGCAGTACTTC
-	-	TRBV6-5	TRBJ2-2	CASSYRGQTGELFF	TGTGCCAGCAGTTACCGAGGACAAACCGGGGAGCTGTTTTTT
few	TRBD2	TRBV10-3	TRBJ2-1	CAIRPTSGSSYNEQFF	TGTGCCATCAGGCCAACTAGCGGCAGCTCCTACAATGAGCAGTTCTTC
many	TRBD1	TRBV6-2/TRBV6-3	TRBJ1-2	CASISDRPNYGYTF	TGTGCCAGCATATCGGACAGGCCGAACTATGGCTACACCTTC
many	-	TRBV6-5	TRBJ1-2	CASSLRERYGYTF	TGTGCCAGCAGTCTCAGGGAGCGGTATGGCTACACCTTC
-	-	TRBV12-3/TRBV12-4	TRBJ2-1	CASSLVKGANEQFF	TGTGCCAGCAGTTTAGTAAAAGGGGCGAATGAGCAGTTCTTC
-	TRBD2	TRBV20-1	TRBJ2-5	CSAKTNVAGGPKETQYF	TGCAGTGCTAAGACTAACGTAGCGGGGGGGCCGAAAGAGACCCAGTACTTC
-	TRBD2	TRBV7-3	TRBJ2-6	CASSSTGLASSGANVLTF	TGTGCCAGCAGCTCCACGGGACTAGCGAGCTCTGGGGCCAACGTCCTGACTTTC
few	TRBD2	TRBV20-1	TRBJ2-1	CSARAPNQRGAGGQFF	TGCAGTGCTAGAGCCCCAAACCAGCGGGGGGCCGGAGGGCAGTTCTTC
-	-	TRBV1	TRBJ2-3	CTSSDSGLAGRTDTQYF	TGCACCAGCAGCGATTCGGGACTAGCGGGGCGGACAGATACGCAGTATTTT
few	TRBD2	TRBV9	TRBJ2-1	CASSAGAGNYNEQFF	TGTGCCAGCAGCGCTGGAGCGGGGAACTACAATGAGCAGTTCTTC
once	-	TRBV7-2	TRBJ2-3	CASGWQGTDTQYF	TGTGCCAGCGGTTGGCAGGGCACAGATACGCAGTATTTT
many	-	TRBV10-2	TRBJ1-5	CASSQLGSNQPQHF	TGCGCCAGCAGCCAGTTAGGGAGCAATCAGCCCCAGCATTTT
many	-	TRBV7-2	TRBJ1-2	CASSFDRNYGYTF	TGTGCCAGCAGCTTCGACAGGAATTATGGCTACACCTTC
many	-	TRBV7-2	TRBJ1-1	CASSPGQWNTEAFF	TGTGCCAGCAGCCCGGGACAATGGAACACTGAAGCTTTCTTT
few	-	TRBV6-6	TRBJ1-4	CASSYSRGNTEKLFF	TGTGCCAGCAGTTACTCGAGGGGCAATACTGAAAAACTGTTTTTT
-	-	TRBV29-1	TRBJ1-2	CSVESRGAEDF	TGCAGCGTTGAATCTAGGGGAGCCGAAGACTTC
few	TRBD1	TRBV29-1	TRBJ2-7	CSVEDPGQGSYEQYF	TGCAGCGTTGAAGATCCGGGACAGGGCTCCTACGAGCAGTACTTC
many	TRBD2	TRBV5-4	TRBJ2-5	CASSRTSGVQETQYF	TGTGCCAGCAGCCGGACTAGCGGGGTTCAAGAGACCCAGTACTTC
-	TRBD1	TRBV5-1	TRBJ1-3	CASSLRTGEGNTIYF	TGCGCCAGCAGCCTGAGGACAGGGGAAGGAAACACCATATATTTT